These 28 T cell receptor beta chains share one sample of origin, sequenced in a study of CD8 T cell repertoires and HIV-1 epitope variants. These TCRs' antigens remain unknown. Generated by immunoSEQ multiplex PCR, the TCRdb table keeps only in-frame clones and is missing some. The data contain fewer than 6,000 clones, more than 60% of them singletons. Sequencing was performed on cultured CD8+ T cells derived from PBMCs. These receptors were taken from a male donor with HIV.

This chain joins TRBV9 and TRBJ1-2; no firm D call. The CDR3 covers 15 residues. Germline lookup yields CDR1 SGDLS and CDR2 YYNGEE. V was pared by 3 bases and J by 5 bases, with 17 bases between. The CDR3 nucleotides read TGTGCCAGCAGCGACAGAGCTTTCTCGGCGTATGGCTACACCTTC. Its translation is CASSDRAFSAYGYTF.

The chain couples TRBV6-1 to TRBJ1-5; 10 bases match TRBD1. The CDR3 is made up of 15 amino acids. J lost 2 bases, V lost 9 bases, and 7 bases had no gene match. Germline V gene data show CDR1 as MNHNS and CDR2 as SASEGT. This CDR3 is CASVSGTGGNQPQHF. In DNA, the CDR3 is TGTGCCAGTGTTTCCGGGACAGGGGGCAATCAGCCCCAGCATTTT.

In DNA, the CDR3 is TGTGCCAGCAGTTACGAGACAGGCTCGATTGAAGCTTTCTTT. This translates into CASSYETGSIEAFF. This chain joins TRBV28 and TRBJ1-1, with D possibly being TRBD1 (6 bases). This CDR3 is 14 amino acids long. CDR1 is MDHEN and CDR2 is SYDVKM in the germline V gene. Trimming shortened V by 4 bases and J by 7 bases, and 16 bases separated the two germline ends. The full variable domain, with the rest looked up from reference TRBV28 and TRBJ1-1, is DVKVTQSSRYLVKRTGEKVFLECVQDMDHENMFWYRQDPGLGLRLIYFSYDVKMKEKGDIPEGYSVSREKKERFSLILESASTNQTSMYLCASSYETGSIEAFFGQGTRLTVV.

The chain has TRBV25-1 and TRBJ2-1; D might be TRBD2 (6 bases). Between the trimmed V and J ends, which lost 2 bases and 0 bases, there was a span of 14 bases. Looked up from germline, CDR1 is MGHDK and CDR2 is SYGVNS. The length of the CDR3 is 17 residues. In DNA, the CDR3 is TGTGCCAGCAGTGAAAACAAGCGGGTGACCTCCTACAATGAGCAGTTCTTC. It yields the protein CASSENKRVTSYNEQFF.

The chain links TRBV27 to TRBJ2-3, with TRBD1 identical over 7 bases. V lost 7 bases and J lost 3; bases outside the gene matches: 1. Germline loops: CDR1 MNHEY, CDR2 SMNVEV (reference sequence). This CDR3 contains 12 residues. CDR3 sequence: CASMTGTDTQYF. CDR3 DNA: TGTGCCAGCATGACAGGGACAGATACGCAGTATTTT.

The CDR3 sequence is CASSRVRGGGRNNEQFF. CDR3 coding DNA: TGTGCCAGCAGCCGAGTGCGGGGGGGTGGGCGGAACAATGAGCAGTTCTTC. The rearrangement joins TRBV28 to TRBJ2-1, with 9 nucleotides matching TRBD2. The germline CDR1 and CDR2 sequences are MDHEN and SYDVKM. CDR3 length: 17 amino acids. V dropped 6 bases and J dropped 5; count of bases not matched to a gene: 14. The full variable domain, with the rest looked up from reference TRBV28 and TRBJ2-1, is DVKVTQSSRYLVKRTGEKVFLECVQDMDHENMFWYRQDPGLGLRLIYFSYDVKMKEKGDIPEGYSVSREKKERFSLILESASTNQTSMYLCASSRVRGGGRNNEQFFGPGTRLTVL.

This clone was detected only a few times. The chain couples TRBV2 to TRBJ2-7; D gene unclear. Trimming left V 3 bases short and J 2 bases short, with 8 bases between. The V gene's germline CDR1 is SNHLY and CDR2 FYNNEI. This CDR3 comprises 13 residues. CDR3 in DNA: TGTGCCAGCAGTGATTGGGAAACCTACGAGCAGTACTTC. Amino acid sequence: CASSDWETYEQYF.

V gene TRBV5-1 combines with J gene TRBJ1-1, with D possibly TRBD1 on 6 matching bases. Germline V lookup: CDR1 SGHRS, CDR2 YFSETQ. V dropped 7 bases and J dropped 1 base, with 17 bases sitting between them. This CDR3 is built from 15 residues. CDR3 sequence: CASARREGGNTEAFF. As DNA, the CDR3 is TGCGCCAGCGCCAGGAGGGAGGGGGGGAACACTGAAGCTTTCTTT.

The V gene is TRBV7-2, the J gene TRBJ2-2, with D tentatively TRBD2 (5 bases). Germline assignment: CDR1 SGHTA and CDR2 FQGNSA. This CDR3 has 15 amino acids. Deletions cut 1 base from V and 7 bases from J, with 13 bases between. The CDR3 DNA follows: TGTGCCAGCAGCTTAGTTCGGGGAGTTTTCGGGGAGCTGTTTTTT. This gives the protein CASSLVRGVFGELFF.

The V gene is TRBV4-3, the J gene TRBJ2-1; 11 nucleotides match TRBD1. V lost 1 base and J lost 4; bases outside the gene matches: 3. Germline values: CDR1 LGHNA, CDR2 YSLEER. This CDR3 is built from 16 residues. The CDR3 region is CASSQGGQGVYNEQFF. CDR3 DNA sequence: TGCGCCAGCAGCCAAGGGGGACAGGGGGTATACAATGAGCAGTTCTTC.

This clone came up a few times. In DNA, the CDR3 is TGTGCCAGCAGCCCCCGGGACAGGGGAAATCAGCCCCAGCATTTT. Amino acids: CASSPRDRGNQPQHF. This rearrangement joins TRBV9 to TRBJ1-5, with 10 bases aligning to TRBD1. Germline CDR1 reads SGDLS; CDR2 reads YYNGEE. V was clipped by 4 bases and J by 4 bases; unmatched bases: 5. This CDR3 contains 15 residues.

The chain combines TRBV2 with TRBJ2-4; D remains ambiguous. Germline V gene data show CDR1 as SNHLY and CDR2 as FYNNEI. This CDR3 spans 12 amino acids. Deletions cut 3 bases from V and 3 bases from J, with 3 bases between. The CDR3 region is CASSDSKNIQYF. The CDR3 DNA reads as TGTGCCAGCAGTGACAGCAAAAACATTCAGTACTTC.

V gene TRBV27 combines with J gene TRBJ2-3; 10 positions agree with TRBD2. V lost 7 bases to trimming and J lost 0 bases; unmatched junction nucleotides: 13. The germline V gene has CDR1 MNHEY and CDR2 SMNVEV (reference sequence). The CDR3 contains 18 residues. CDR3 protein: CASTPTTTSGRSTDTQYF. CDR3 nucleotide sequence: TGTGCCAGCACCCCGACCACGACTAGCGGGCGTAGCACAGATACGCAGTATTTT.

Comments on this clone: Relative to the germline gene, one junction end is altered; a read error may explain this. The rearrangement joins TRBV2 to TRBJ2-2; weak D call: TRBD1 (6 bases). Per germline, CDR1 SNHLY and CDR2 FYNNEI. The CDR3 length is 15 residues. The CDR3 sequence is CASGEGVANTGELFF. The CDR3 DNA follows: TGTGCCAGCGGTGAGGGGGTGGCGAACACCGGGGAGCTGTTTTTT.

The rearrangement uses TRBV4-3 and TRBJ2-3; TRBD2 aligns across 9 bases. This CDR3 has 18 amino acids. With V trimmed by 0 bases and J by 6 bases, 13 bases remained unmatched. The germline V gene has CDR1 LGHNA and CDR2 YSLEER. The CDR3 nucleotides are TGCGCCAGCAGCCAAGAGGGGACGCTGGGCGGGGGGGCCGATACGCAGTATTTT. It translates to CASSQEGTLGGGADTQYF.

The chain is built from TRBV10-3 and TRBJ2-1; no clear D gene. The CDR3 covers 13 residues. Germline assignment: CDR1 ENHRY and CDR2 SYGVKD. The V end was cut by 2 bases, the J end by 4 bases, with 6 bases between. The CDR3 sequence is CAISEDLYNEQFF. Here the CDR3 DNA reads TGTGCCATCAGTGAGGACCTATACAATGAGCAGTTCTTC.

Written as DNA, the CDR3 is TGTGCCAGCAGCATTCACACCGGGGAGCTGTTTTTT. It yields the protein CASSIHTGELFF. V usage is TRBV7-2 and J usage is TRBJ2-2; no reliable D call. The length of the CDR3 is 12 residues. The V end was cut by 5 bases, the J end by 3 bases, with 4 bases between. Germline-derived CDR1 and CDR2 are SGHTA and FQGNSA.

This chain links TRBV19 with TRBJ2-5, with 7 bases that match TRBD1. With the DNA end fitting TRBJ2-7 better, the J assignment may be wrong. The CDR3 has 15 amino acids. The germline V gene encodes CDR1 LNHDA and CDR2 SQIVND (reference sequence). The CDR3 nucleotides read TGTGCCAGTACCCCGACAGGGTTCGATTCCTACGAGCAGTACTTC. This sequence encodes CASTPTGFDSYEQYF.

This clone was seen just once. The rearrangement uses TRBV21-1 and TRBJ2-7; TRBD2, as called in the table, went unchecked against the DNA. TRBV21-1 is reported as a pseudogene. The CDR3 runs 14 residues. CDR3 residues: CASCHSGSSYEQYF. In nucleotides, the CDR3 is TGTGCCAGCTGTCATAGCGGCAGCTCCTACGAGCAGTACTTC.

The CDR3 sequence is CASSQAGTPLYEQYF. CDR3 nucleotides: TGCGCCAGCAGCCAGGCCGGGACCCCACTCTACGAGCAGTACTTC. The J gene is TRBJ2-7, the V gene TRBV4-3; D is possibly TRBD1 or TRBD2 (5 bases each). This CDR3 is 15 amino acids long. Germline CDR1 is LGHNA and CDR2 is YSLEER. The V gene lost 3 bases and the J gene lost 3 bases, with 15 bases spanning the gap.

This clone appeared a few times. This rearrangement joins TRBV7-8 to TRBJ2-1, with D perhaps matching TRBD1 (6 bases). Germline lookup yields CDR1 SGHVS and CDR2 FQNEAQ. This CDR3 comprises 14 residues. The V and J ends lost 5 bases and 6 bases respectively, with 14 bases between them. CDR3 residues: CASSRWDTPNEQFF. CDR3 nucleotides: TGTGCCAGCAGCCGGTGGGACACCCCCAATGAGCAGTTCTTC.

This clone came up a few times. The gene calls are TRBV29-1 and TRBJ2-7; 9 positions agree with TRBD1. Unmatched junction bases numbered 9, after V lost 5 bases and J lost 4 bases. This CDR3 spans 14 amino acids. Germline V gene data show CDR1 as SQVTM and CDR2 as ANQGSEA. In nucleotides, the CDR3 is TGCAGCGTTTTGCTCGGGACAGGGTTGTACGAGCAGTACTTC. Translating gives CSVLLGTGLYEQYF.

This clone was detected only a few times. The chain links TRBV15 to TRBJ2-7, with 7 bases lining up with TRBD1. This CDR3 is 14 amino acids long. CDR1 LNHNV and CDR2 YYDKDF come from the germline V gene (reference sequence). Trimming cost V 1 base and J 2 bases; bases outside gene matches: 2. For the CDR3, the DNA is TGTGCCACCAGCAGAGTTAGGGGGCCCTACGAGCAGTACTTC. Its translation: CATSRVRGPYEQYF.

This clone appeared a few times. This chain joins TRBV5-6 and TRBJ2-7; 8 bases match TRBD1. V lost 0 bases to trimming and J lost 2 bases; unmatched junction nucleotides: 4. CDR1 SGHDT and CDR2 YYEEEE come from the germline V gene. The CDR3 totals 15 residues. As DNA, the CDR3 is TGTGCCAGCAGCTTGGAGACAGGGGCAACCTACGAGCAGTACTTC. Translated, it gives CASSLETGATYEQYF.

V is TRBV7-8 and J is TRBJ2-1, with a possible D match to TRBD1 (6 bases). CDR1 SGHVS and CDR2 FQNEAQ come from the germline V gene. The CDR3 extends over 15 amino acids. The germline V and J ends were trimmed by 1 base and 1 base, with 8 bases remaining between them. The CDR3 nucleotides read TGTGCCAGCAGCTTAGGGGGGCAGTCCTACAATGAGCAGTTCTTC. It specifies CASSLGGQSYNEQFF.

The rearrangement joins TRBV6-1 to TRBJ2-7; D is unresolved. The germline gives CDR1 MNHNS, CDR2 SASEGT. Trimming shortened V by 3 bases and J by 12 bases, and 21 bases separated the two germline ends. This CDR3 comprises 14 residues. The CDR3 region is CASSETPSLPERYF. CDR3 nucleotides: TGTGCCAGCAGTGAGACCCCCTCACTCCCCGAGAGGTACTTC.

This clone has only a few counts. This chain connects TRBV25-1 to TRBJ1-5; TRBD1 agrees at 8 bases. This CDR3 region has 14 residues. V trimming: 7 bases; J trimming: 1 base; junction bases outside the gene matches: 3. The germline CDR1 and CDR2 sequences are MGHDK and SYGVNS. CDR3 residues: CASMDRESNQPQHF. CDR3 bases: TGTGCCAGCATGGACAGGGAAAGCAATCAGCCCCAGCATTTT.

The chain recombines TRBV6-1 with TRBJ1-2; TRBD1 agrees at 7 bases. J gave up 3 bases and V 6 bases, and 7 bases lay outside the gene matches. Germline loops: CDR1 MNHNS, CDR2 SASEGT. The CDR3 is made up of 14 amino acids. In nucleotides, the CDR3 is TGTGCCAGCAGGTTACAGGGGACAGACTATGGCTACACCTTC. Protein product: CASRLQGTDYGYTF.